This T cell receptor beta chain emerged from a study of cytotoxic CD8 clonotypes in ibrutinib-treated CLL. In the study overall: The study included around twelve relapsed/refractory and under 16 treatment-naive patients; 17 had IGHV unmutated disease. Response material was collected after a median 12 months of treatment, range 6 to 36.

Clones were read by immunoSEQ multiplex PCR, and TCRdb kept only the in-frame ones, dropping some. The sample consists of 150,000 or so clones, 60% to 85% of them appearing once. The CDR3 has 15 amino acids. From germline, CDR1 is SGHAT and CDR2 FQNNGV. The trim removed 4 bases at V and 1 base at J, leaving 2 bases unmatched. The specimen was PBMCs, collected after 12 months of ibrutinib treatment. The receptor was derived from a human donor with chronic lymphocytic leukemia. This chain links TRBV11-2 with TRBJ2-3; 10 bases fit TRBD1. This CDR3 reads CASSSGTGGTDTQYF. CDR3 coding DNA: TGTGCCAGCAGCTCCGGGACAGGGGGCACAGATACGCAGTATTTT.